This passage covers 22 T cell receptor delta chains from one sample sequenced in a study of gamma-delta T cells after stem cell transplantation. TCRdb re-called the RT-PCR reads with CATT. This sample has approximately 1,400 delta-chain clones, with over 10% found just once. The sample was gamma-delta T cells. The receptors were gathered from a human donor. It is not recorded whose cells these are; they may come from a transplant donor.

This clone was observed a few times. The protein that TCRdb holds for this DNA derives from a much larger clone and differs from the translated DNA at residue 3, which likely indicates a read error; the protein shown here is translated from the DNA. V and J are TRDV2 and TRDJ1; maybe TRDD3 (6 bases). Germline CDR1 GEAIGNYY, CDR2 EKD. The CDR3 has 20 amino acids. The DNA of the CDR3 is TGTGCCTCTGACAAAGTCCTGGGGACCCCCCGGCCTGCTGACACCGATAAACTCATCTTT. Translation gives CASDKVLGTPRPADTDKLIF.

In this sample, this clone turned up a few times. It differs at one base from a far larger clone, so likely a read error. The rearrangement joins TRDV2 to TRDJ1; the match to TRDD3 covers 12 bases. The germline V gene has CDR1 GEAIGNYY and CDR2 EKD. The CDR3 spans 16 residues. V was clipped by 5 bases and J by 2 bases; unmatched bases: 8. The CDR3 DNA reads TGTGCCTGTGGCCCCCTACTGGGGGATACAACCGATAAACTCATCTTT. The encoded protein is CACGPLLGDTTDKLIF.

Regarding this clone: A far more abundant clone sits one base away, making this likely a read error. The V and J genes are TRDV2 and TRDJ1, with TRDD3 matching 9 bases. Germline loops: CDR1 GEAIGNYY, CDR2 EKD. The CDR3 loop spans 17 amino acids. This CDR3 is CACDSIDGGILSDTLIF. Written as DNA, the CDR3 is TGTGCCTGTGACTCTATAGACGGGGGGATACTTTCCGATACACTCATCTTT.

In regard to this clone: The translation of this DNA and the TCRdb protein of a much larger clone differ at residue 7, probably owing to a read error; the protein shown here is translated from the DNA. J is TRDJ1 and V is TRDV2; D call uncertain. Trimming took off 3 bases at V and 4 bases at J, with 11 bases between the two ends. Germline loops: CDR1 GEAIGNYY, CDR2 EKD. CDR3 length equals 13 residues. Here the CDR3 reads CACDPYVDDKLIF. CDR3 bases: TGTGCCTGTGACCCGTACGTGGACGATAAACTCATCTTT.

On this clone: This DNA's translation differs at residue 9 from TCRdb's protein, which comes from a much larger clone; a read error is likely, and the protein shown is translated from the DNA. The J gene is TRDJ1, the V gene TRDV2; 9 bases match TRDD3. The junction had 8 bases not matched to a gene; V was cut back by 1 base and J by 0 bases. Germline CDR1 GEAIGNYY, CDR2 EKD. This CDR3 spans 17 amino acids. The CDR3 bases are TGTGCCTGTGACACGCTACTGGGGGAGCCATACACCGATAAACTCATCTTT. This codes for CACDTLLGEPYTDKLIF.

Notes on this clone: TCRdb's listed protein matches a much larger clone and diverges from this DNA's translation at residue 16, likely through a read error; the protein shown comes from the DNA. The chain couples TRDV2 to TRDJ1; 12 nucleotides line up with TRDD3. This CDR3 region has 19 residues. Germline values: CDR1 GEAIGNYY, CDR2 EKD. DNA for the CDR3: TGTGCCTGTGACAGGCTTGCCCCGCCTGCACTGGGGGATACCGATACACTCATCTTT. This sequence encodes CACDRLAPPALGDTDTLIF.

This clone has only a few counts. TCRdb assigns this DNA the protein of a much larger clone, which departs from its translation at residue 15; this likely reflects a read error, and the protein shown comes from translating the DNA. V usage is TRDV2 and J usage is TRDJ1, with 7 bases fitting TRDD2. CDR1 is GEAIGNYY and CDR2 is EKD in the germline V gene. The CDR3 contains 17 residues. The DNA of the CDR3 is TGTGCCTGTGACTTCCTACGAGTTGGGGTCGACACCGATAAACGCATCTTT. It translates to CACDFLRVGVDTDKRIF.

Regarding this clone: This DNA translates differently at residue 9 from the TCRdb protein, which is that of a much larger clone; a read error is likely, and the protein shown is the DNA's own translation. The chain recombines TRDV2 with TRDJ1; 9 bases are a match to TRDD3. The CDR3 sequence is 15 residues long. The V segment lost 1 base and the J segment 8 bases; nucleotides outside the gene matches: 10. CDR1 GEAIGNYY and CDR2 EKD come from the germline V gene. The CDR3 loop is CACDTLGDASGKLIF. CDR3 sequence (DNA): TGTGCCTGTGACACGCTGGGGGATGCATCAGGGAAACTCATCTTT.

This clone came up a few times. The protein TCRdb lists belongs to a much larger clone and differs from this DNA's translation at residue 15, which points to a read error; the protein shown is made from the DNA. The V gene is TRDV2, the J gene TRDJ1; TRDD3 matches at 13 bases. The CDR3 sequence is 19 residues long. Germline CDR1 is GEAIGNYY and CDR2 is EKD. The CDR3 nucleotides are TGTGCCTGTGACGCTGTACTGGGGGATACGTTGGGTAACACCGCTAAACTCATCTTT. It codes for CACDAVLGDTLGNTAKLIF.

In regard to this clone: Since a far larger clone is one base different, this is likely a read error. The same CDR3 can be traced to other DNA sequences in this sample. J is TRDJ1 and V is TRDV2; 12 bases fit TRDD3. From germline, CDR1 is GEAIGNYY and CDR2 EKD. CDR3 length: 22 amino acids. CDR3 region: CACDTLSAFKTGGYQYTDKLIF. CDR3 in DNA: TGCGCCTGTGACACCTTGAGTGCCTTTAAAACTGGGGGATACCAGTACACCGATAAACTCATCTTT.

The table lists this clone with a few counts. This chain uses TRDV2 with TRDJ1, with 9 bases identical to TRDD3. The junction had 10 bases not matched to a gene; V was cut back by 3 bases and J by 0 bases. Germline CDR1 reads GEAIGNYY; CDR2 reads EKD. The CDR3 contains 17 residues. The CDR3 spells CACDSLLGEPYTDKLIF. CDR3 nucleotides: TGTGCCTGTGACTCCTTACTGGGGGAGCCGTACACCGATAAACTCATCTTT.

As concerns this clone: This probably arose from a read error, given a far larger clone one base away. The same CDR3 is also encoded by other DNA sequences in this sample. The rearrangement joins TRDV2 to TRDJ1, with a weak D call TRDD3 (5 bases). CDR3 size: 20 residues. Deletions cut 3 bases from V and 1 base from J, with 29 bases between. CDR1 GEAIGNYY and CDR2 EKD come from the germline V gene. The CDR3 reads CACDLMSAGLGDTSTDKLIF. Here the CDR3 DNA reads TGTGCCTGTGACTTGATGTCGGCGGGGCTGGGTGATACATCCACCGATAAACTCATCTTT.

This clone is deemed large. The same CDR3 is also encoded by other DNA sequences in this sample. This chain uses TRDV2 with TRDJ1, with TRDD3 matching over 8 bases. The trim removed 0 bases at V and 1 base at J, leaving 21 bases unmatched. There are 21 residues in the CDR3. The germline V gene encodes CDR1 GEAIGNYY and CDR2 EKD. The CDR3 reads CACDTITAGLEGGIFTDKLIF. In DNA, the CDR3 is TGTGCCTGTGACACCATCACGGCTGGATTAGAAGGGGGGATATTCACCGATAAACTCATCTTT.

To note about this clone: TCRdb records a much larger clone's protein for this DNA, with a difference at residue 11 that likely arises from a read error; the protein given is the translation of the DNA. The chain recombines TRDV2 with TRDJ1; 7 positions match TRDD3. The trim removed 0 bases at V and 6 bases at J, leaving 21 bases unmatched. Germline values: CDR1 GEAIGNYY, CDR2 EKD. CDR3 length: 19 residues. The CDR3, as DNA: TGTGCCTGTGACACCGTTCAACAAGTGGGGGAGCGGGGGGATCATAAACTCATCTTT. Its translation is CACDTVQQVGERGDHKLIF.

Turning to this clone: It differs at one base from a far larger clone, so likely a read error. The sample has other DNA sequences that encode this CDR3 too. The CDR3 protein is CACDTVTPTTDKLIF. The DNA for the CDR3 is TGTGCCTGTGACACCGTAACCCCGACCACCGATAAACTCATCTTC. The chain is built from TRDV2 and TRDJ1; the D is unclear. Looked up from germline, CDR1 is GEAIGNYY and CDR2 is EKD. CDR3 length: 15 amino acids.

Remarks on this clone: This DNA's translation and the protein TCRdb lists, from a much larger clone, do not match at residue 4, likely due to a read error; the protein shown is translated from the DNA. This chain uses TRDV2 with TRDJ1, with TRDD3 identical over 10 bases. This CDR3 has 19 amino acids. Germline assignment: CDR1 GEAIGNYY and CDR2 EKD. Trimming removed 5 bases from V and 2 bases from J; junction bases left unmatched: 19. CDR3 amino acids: CACGRLAPPALGDTDKLIF. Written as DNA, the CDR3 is TGTGCCTGTGGCAGGCTTGCCCCGCCTGCACTGGGGGATACCGATAAACTCATCTTT.

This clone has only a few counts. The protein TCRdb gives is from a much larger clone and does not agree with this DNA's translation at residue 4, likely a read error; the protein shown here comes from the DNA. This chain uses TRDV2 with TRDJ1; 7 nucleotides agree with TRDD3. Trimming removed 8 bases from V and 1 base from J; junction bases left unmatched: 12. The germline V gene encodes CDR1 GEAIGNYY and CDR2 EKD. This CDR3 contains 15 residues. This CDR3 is CAYERLGESTDKLIF. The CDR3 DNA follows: TGTGCCTATGAGCGCTTGGGGGAGAGCACCGATAAACTCATCTTT.

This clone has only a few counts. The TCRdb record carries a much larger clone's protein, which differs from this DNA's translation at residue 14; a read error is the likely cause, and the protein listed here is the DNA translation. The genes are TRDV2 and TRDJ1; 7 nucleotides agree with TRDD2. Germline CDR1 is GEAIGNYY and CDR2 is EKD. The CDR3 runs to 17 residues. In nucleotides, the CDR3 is TGTGCCTGTGACTTCCTACGAGTTGGGGTCGACACCGATACACTCATCTTT. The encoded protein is CACDFLRVGVDTDTLIF.

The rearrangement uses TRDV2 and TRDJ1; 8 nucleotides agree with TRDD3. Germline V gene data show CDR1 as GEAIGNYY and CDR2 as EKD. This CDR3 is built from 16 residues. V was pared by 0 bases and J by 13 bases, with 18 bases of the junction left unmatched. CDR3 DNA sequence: TGTGCCTGTGACACCGTGGGGGGATATAACTCCGATATACCCATCTTT. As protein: CACDTVGGYNSDIPIF.

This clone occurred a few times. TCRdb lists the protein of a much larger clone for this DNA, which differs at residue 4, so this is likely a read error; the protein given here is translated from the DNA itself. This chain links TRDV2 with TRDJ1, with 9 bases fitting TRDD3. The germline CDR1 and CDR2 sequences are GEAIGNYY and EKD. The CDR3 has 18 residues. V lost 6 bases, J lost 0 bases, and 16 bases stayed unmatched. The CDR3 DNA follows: TGTGCCTGTTATTCCATAACCTCTGGGGGATCCTACACCGATAAACTCATCTTT. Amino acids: CACYSITSGGSYTDKLIF.

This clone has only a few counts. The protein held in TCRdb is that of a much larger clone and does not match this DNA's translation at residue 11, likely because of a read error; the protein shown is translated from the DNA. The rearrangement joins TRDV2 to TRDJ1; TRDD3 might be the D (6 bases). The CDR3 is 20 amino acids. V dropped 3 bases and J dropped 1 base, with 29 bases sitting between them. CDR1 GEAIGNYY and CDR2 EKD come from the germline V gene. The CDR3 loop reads CACDLMSAGLVDTSTDKLIF. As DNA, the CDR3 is TGTGCCTGTGACTTGATGTCGGCGGGGCTGGTGGATACATCCACCGATAAACTCATCTTT.

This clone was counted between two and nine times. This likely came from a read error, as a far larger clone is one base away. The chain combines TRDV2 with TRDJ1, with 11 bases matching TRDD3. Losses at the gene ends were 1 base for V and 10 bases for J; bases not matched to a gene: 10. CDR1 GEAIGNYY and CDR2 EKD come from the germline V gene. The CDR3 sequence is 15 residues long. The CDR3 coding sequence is TGTGCCTGTGACACGCTGGGGGATACATCAGGGAGACTCATCTTT. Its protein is CACDTLGDTSGRLIF.